At least ten counts were recorded for the clone carrying this T cell receptor (beta chain). Its antigen is unknown. An equimolar mix of two oligonucleotides served as the beta constant-region primer for TRBC1 and TRBC2. A 12-nucleotide UMI and the SP2 primer were added to the cDNA 3' end by oligonucleotide ligation. MiXCR, applied by TCRdb to the UMI-ligation and nested PCR reads, yields one record per CDR3 protein. This table holds some 87,000 distinct CDR3 sequences, 6% to 7.5% found once. The sample originates from a study of naive and memory T cell subsets. Study results and caveats: There was no ground truth to check naive and memory subset results. In CD4 and CD8 cells, diversity dropped from naive through EMRA. TCR abundance followed a power law differing between naive and memory subsets.

This CDR3 comprises 14 residues. Per germline, CDR1 SGHVS and CDR2 FQNEAQ. The ends were cut back, 5 bases at V and 1 base at J, with 8 bases in the middle. The specimen sequenced was central memory CD4+ T cells from blood. The source is a human donor in good health. The chain is built from TRBV7-8 and TRBJ1-4; no firm D call. CDR3 coding DNA: TGTGCCAGCAGCCTCGTCGAAACTAATGAAAAACTGTTTTTT. Translated: CASSLVETNEKLFF.